Given below is one T cell receptor (beta chain) in context. The antigen is undetermined. The data derive from a study of shared clonotypes between healthy human individuals. Using immunoSEQ multiplex PCR, the repertoire was profiled, and TCRdb retains in-frame clones only, with some absent. The repertoire consists of 2.3 million or so clones, with approximately 93% occurring once and the leading ten covering 0.39%. Study-wide findings and caveats: Rarefaction revealed incomplete sorted-subset sequencing despite large depth. Across a handful of donors, naive CD4 shared around 5.4%, naive CD8 under 4%, memory CD4 over 2%, memory CD8 about 0.4%. Sequencing depth was expected to affect clonotype sharing among donors.

The source is a man aged 18 to 35 in good health. Some clones in this sample may be carry-over from other donors' samples. Sequenced material: naive CD4+ T cells from PBMCs. As for subset: CD45RA+ positively selected.

This chain's CDR3 is CASSRDQPQHF. CDR3 DNA: TGCGCCAGCAGTCGGGACCAGCCCCAGCATTTT. This sequence joins TRBV23-1 and TRBJ1-5, with a weak D call TRBD1 (5 bases). Being an ORF, TRBV23-1 has a function that is uncertain. The germline V and J ends were trimmed by 4 bases and 7 bases, with 5 bases remaining between them. This CDR3 is built from 11 residues.